This T cell receptor beta chain was recovered during a study of blood T cell repertoires in COVID-19. This clone was counted only a few times. Original processing notes: Cell counts per sample came from amplifying reference gene primers. Clones were read by immunoSEQ multiplex PCR, and TCRdb kept only the in-frame ones, dropping some. For V, J and clone size, that table is used; D and trimming come from the DNA. The sample includes over 95,000 clones, roughly 80% of them seen just once. The germline CDR1 and CDR2 sequences are LNHDA and SQIVND (reference sequence). The CDR3 runs 14 residues. Between the trimmed V and J ends, which lost 8 bases and 1 base, there was a span of 11 bases.

The chain links TRBV19 to TRBJ2-2, with D perhaps matching TRBD2 (6 bases). The receptor's source is a human donor in a cohort sampled during active COVID-19. The sample was peripheral blood. CDR3 in amino acids: CASCGTLNTGELFF. CDR3 nucleotide sequence: TGTGCCAGTTGCGGGACTTTGAACACCGGGGAGCTGTTTTTT. Full variable domain (remainder filled in from reference TRBV19 and TRBJ2-2): DGGITQSPKYLFRKEGQNVTLSCEQNLNHDAMYWYRQDPGQGLRLIYYSQIVNDFQKGDIAEGYSVSREKKESFPLTVTSAQKNPTAFYLCASCGTLNTGELFFGEGSRLTVL.